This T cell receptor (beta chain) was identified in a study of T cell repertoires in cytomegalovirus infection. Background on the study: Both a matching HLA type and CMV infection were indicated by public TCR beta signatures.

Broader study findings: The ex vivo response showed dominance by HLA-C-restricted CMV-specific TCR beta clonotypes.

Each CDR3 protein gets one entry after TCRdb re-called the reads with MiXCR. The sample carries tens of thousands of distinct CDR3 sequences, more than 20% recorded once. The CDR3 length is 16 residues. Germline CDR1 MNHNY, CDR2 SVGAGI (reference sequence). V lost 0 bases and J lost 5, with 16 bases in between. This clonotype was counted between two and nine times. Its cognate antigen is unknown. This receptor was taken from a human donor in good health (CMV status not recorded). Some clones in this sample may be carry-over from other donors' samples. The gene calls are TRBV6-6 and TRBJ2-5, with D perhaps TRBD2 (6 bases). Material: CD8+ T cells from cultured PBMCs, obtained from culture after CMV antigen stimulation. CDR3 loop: CASSYSRGGARETQYF. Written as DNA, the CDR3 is TGTGCCAGCAGTTACTCGAGGGGAGGAGCCCGGGAGACCCAGTACTTC.